The source of this T cell receptor beta chain is a study of cytomegalovirus exposure and HLA in healthy donors. General observations from the study: Per a prior analysis, the majority of TCR beta V segments were productive roughly 90% or roughly 30% of the time.

Comments on this clone: The target antigen is unknown.

CDR3 size: 14 residues. Germline V gene lookup returns CDR1 WSHSY and CDR2 SAAADI. Trimming cost V 4 bases and J 1 base, with 10 bases left between them. The PCR used 60 Vbeta and 13 Jbeta primers. Repertoires were generated with immunoSEQ multiplex PCR, while TCRdb's copy carries only in-frame clones and drops some. The specimen's table records about 99,000 clones. The sequence came from a man aged 40-49 years in good health and CMV-seronegative. J is TRBJ1-1 and V is TRBV10-2; a weak D match, TRBD1 (6 bases). Sequencing was performed on PBMCs. CDR3 nucleotide sequence: TGCGCCAGCAGTGTGTGGACAGAGAACACTGAAGCTTTCTTT. This translates into CASSVWTENTEAFF.